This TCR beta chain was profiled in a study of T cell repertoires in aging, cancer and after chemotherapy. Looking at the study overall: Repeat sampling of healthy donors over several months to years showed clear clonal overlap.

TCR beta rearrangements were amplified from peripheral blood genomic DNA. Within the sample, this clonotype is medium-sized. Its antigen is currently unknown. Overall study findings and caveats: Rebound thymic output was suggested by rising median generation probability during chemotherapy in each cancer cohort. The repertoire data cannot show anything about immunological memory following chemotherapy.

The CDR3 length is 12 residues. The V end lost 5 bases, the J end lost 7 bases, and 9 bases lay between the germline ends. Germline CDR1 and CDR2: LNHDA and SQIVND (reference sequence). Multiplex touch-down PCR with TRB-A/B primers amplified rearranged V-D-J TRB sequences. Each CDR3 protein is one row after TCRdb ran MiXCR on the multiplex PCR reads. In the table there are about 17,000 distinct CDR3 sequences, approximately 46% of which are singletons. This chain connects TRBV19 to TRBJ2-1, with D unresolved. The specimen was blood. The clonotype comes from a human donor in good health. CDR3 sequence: CASSWLGNEQFF. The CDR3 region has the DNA TGTGCCAGTAGTTGGTTAGGAAATGAGCAGTTCTTC.